A selection of T cell receptor beta chains follows, all from one sample in a study of blood T cell repertoires in COVID-19. Generated by immunoSEQ multiplex PCR, the TCRdb table keeps only in-frame clones and is missing some. The sample includes about 210,000 clones, 75% to 85% of them seen just once. Sequencing was carried out using PBMCs or T cells enriched from blood (not recorded which). These receptors were obtained from a man aged 35 to 55 who had recovered from COVID-19. Both conserved end residues are part of each CDR3. D genes are given only for firm matches. The size entry is marked missing in some rows and otherwise reads once, few, many or a size class.

D	size	V	J	CDR3	DNA
.	.	TRBV6-5	TRBJ1-1	CASRRGPDTEAFF	TGTGCCAGCAGACGCGGCCCTGACACTGAAGCTTTCTTT
TRBD2	.	TRBV19	TRBJ2-5	CASSVSLAGTWTQYF	TGTGCCAGTAGTGTATCCCTAGCGGGGACTTGGACCCAGTACTTC
.	.	TRBV24-1	TRBJ2-3	CATSGRGGTDTQYF	TGTGCCACCAGTGGGCGGGGCGGCACAGATACGCAGTATTTT
TRBD1	.	TRBV19	TRBJ1-2	CASSRTGDYVNYGYTF	TGTGCCAGTAGCCGGACAGGGGACTACGTGAACTATGGCTACACCTTC
TRBD2	many	TRBV5-1	TRBJ2-3	CATGPGTSGGVEDTQYF	TGCGCCACCGGCCCCGGGACTAGCGGGGGGGTTGAAGATACGCAGTATTTT
.	once	TRBV5-1	TRBJ1-2	CASSLLAGGVYGYTF	TGCGCCAGCAGCCTTCTAGCAGGAGGGGTCTATGGCTACACCTTC
.	.	TRBV14	TRBJ1-1	CASSQGRGSEAFF	TGTGCCAGCAGCCAAGGTCGAGGGTCTGAAGCTTTCTTT
.	.	TRBV18	TRBJ1-1	CASSPGNRVGTEAFF	TGTGCCAGCTCACCAGGTAACAGGGTGGGCACTGAAGCTTTCTTT
TRBD1	.	TRBV12-5	TRBJ2-4	CASAHEGAINIQYF	TGTGCTAGTGCTCATGAGGGGGCTATAAACATTCAGTACTTC
.	.	TRBV15	TRBJ1-1	CATSRDRGDAAFF	TGTGCCACCAGCAGAGATCGGGGGGATGCGGCTTTCTTT
TRBD1	few	TRBV3-1/TRBV3-2	TRBJ1-4	CASSQVKGQGNEKLFF	TGTGCCAGCAGCCAAGTAAAGGGACAGGGTAATGAAAAACTGTTTTTT
TRBD1	.	TRBV6-4	TRBJ2-3	CASSDSPGQGMHTQYF	TGTGCCAGCAGTGACTCGCCGGGACAGGGGATGCATACGCAGTATTTT
.	.	TRBV27	TRBJ2-7	CASSSPSRGSYEQYF	TGTGCCAGCAGTTCCCCCTCGCGGGGCTCCTACGAGCAGTACTTC
.	.	TRBV27	TRBJ1-4	CASSSLGGEKDEKLFF	TGTGCCAGCAGTTCCCTCGGAGGGGAGAAAGATGAAAAACTGTTTTTT
.	.	TRBV7-9	TRBJ1-2	CASSFGLGYTF	TGTGCCAGCAGCTTCGGGTTAGGCTACACCTTC
.	.	TRBV25-1	TRBJ1-4	CASSEPRQSRWKLFF	TGTGCCAGCAGTGAGCCGAGGCAATCACGGTGGAAACTGTTTTTT
.	.	TRBV4-1	TRBJ1-4	CASSQDLMSEKLFF	TGCGCCAGCAGCCAAGATCTTATGAGTGAAAAACTGTTTTTT